This TCR beta chain originates from a study of spatial heterogeneity in lung cancer. This clonotype was picked up many times. As to time point: sample taken at primary tumor resection. Tumor, nontumor lung or frozen PBMC supplied whole RNA that was sequenced unsorted. TCRdb fed the 5' RACE reads into MiXCR, producing one record per CDR3 protein. This table has under 40,000 distinct CDR3 sequences, roughly 5.5% appearing once. The ends were cut back, 5 bases at V and 12 bases at J, with 11 bases in the middle. CDR1 is LGHDT and CDR2 is YNNKEL in the germline V gene (reference sequence). The CDR3 runs to 12 residues.

The origin of this receptor is a female donor with early-stage non-small cell lung cancer. V is TRBV3-1 and J is TRBJ1-6, with D uncertain. Sequences were derived from PBMCs, sampled at surgery. The CDR3 here is CASSRAVGPLHF. DNA for the CDR3: TGTGCCAGCAGCAGAGCAGTGGGACCCCTCCACTTT.